These 17 T cell receptor beta chains share one sample of origin, sequenced in a study of PD-1 blockade in classical Hodgkin lymphoma. Generated by immunoSEQ multiplex PCR, the TCRdb table keeps only in-frame clones and is missing some. The table records 20,000 to 25,000 clones, about 93% of them present only once. Time point here: newly diagnosed, previously untreated cHL patient sample. The sequencing input was peripheral blood mononuclear cells (PBMCs). All receptors come from a human donor with classical Hodgkin lymphoma.

The gene calls are TRBV4-3 and TRBJ2-7; a weak D match, TRBD2 (6 bases). The V end was cut by 3 bases, the J end by 4 bases, with 13 bases between. The CDR3 sequence is 14 residues long. Germline CDR1 is LGHNA and CDR2 is YSLEER. The CDR3 region has the DNA TGCGCCAGCAGCCAGAACCCCGGGGGATACGAGCAGTACTTC. Translating gives CASSQNPGGYEQYF.

In its sample, this clone was seen once. The chain uses TRBV27 and TRBJ1-2; possibly TRBD1 for D (5 bases). The ends were cut back, 0 bases at V and 3 bases at J, with 8 bases in the middle. In germline, CDR1 is MNHEY, CDR2 SMNVEV (reference sequence). This CDR3 is 14 amino acids long. The CDR3 region has the DNA TGTGCCAGCAGTTTATCGGGGGGGGACTATGGCTACACCTTC. This codes for CASSLSGGDYGYTF.

The chain employs TRBV5-6 and TRBJ1-2; unclear D gene. This CDR3 comprises 14 residues. Germline V lookup: CDR1 SGHDT, CDR2 YYEEEE. V dropped 4 bases and J dropped 0 bases, with 10 bases sitting between them. The CDR3 reads CASSRSQANYGYTF. The CDR3 DNA is TGTGCCAGCAGCCGAAGCCAGGCTAACTATGGCTACACCTTC.

The chain recombines TRBV6-8 with TRBJ1-4; 7 positions match TRBD1. Per the germline V gene, CDR1 is MNHGY and CDR2 is SAAAGT. Trimming removed 2 bases from V and 8 bases from J; junction bases left unmatched: 8. CDR3 length: 15 residues. CDR3 protein: CASSYGLQGREKLFF. The CDR3 DNA sequence: TGTGCCAGCAGTTACGGCTTACAGGGGAGGGAAAAACTGTTTTTT.

The V and J genes are TRBV9 and TRBJ1-1; D is perhaps TRBD1 (6 bases). Germline CDR1 reads SGDLS; CDR2 reads YYNGEE. V dropped 0 bases and J dropped 8 bases, with 11 bases sitting between them. This CDR3 region has 13 residues. The CDR3 DNA reads TGTGCCAGCAGCGTAGGGACAGCGAGAGAAGCTTTCTTT. Translated: CASSVGTAREAFF.

The V gene is TRBV30, the J gene TRBJ1-6; TRBD1 is a possible D gene (5 bases). The V gene lost 8 bases and the J gene lost 1 base, with 15 bases spanning the gap. The CDR3 sequence is 15 residues long. Germline loops: CDR1 GTSNPN, CDR2 SVGIG (reference sequence). CDR3 coding DNA: TGTGCCGGCGGGGGATCCAGATCCTATAATTCACCCCTCCACTTT. Translation: CAGGGSRSYNSPLHF.

The chain carries TRBV4-3 and TRBJ1-1, with 7 bases lining up with TRBD1. The CDR3 totals 15 residues. Trimming removed 2 bases from V and 6 bases from J; junction bases left unmatched: 9. Germline CDR1 and CDR2: LGHNA and YSLEER. The CDR3 spells CASSQRQGRLAEAFF. Here the CDR3 DNA reads TGCGCCAGCAGCCAAAGACAGGGAAGGTTGGCTGAAGCTTTCTTT.

This sequence joins TRBV19 and TRBJ2-7; the match to TRBD1 covers 8 bases. The CDR3 sequence is 14 residues long. With V trimmed by 1 base and J by 3 bases, 2 bases remained unmatched. Germline assignment: CDR1 LNHDA and CDR2 SQIVND (reference sequence). CDR3: CASSIGGTGYEQYF. The CDR3 coding sequence is TGTGCCAGTAGTATAGGAGGGACAGGCTACGAGCAGTACTTC.

The count of this clone is one. The gene calls are TRBV14 and TRBJ1-2; 12 positions match TRBD1. The CDR3 spans 19 residues. Trimming cost V 1 base and J 0 bases; bases outside gene matches: 9. Germline CDR1 is SGHDN and CDR2 is FVKESK. The CDR3 loop reads CASSQVAGTGGPANYGYTF. In DNA, the CDR3 is TGTGCCAGCAGCCAAGTGGCCGGGACAGGGGGCCCAGCTAACTATGGCTACACCTTC.

The genes are TRBV30 and TRBJ1-4; unclear D gene. The CDR3 consists of 13 residues. V was cut by 0 bases and J by 7 bases, with 9 bases left in between. The V gene's germline CDR1 is GTSNPN and CDR2 SVGIG (reference sequence). CDR3 protein: CAWSVLGFEKLFF. In DNA, the CDR3 is TGTGCCTGGAGTGTTCTCGGGTTTGAAAAACTGTTTTTT.

The chain employs TRBV25-1 and TRBJ1-3; D is perhaps TRBD1 (6 bases). Trimming shortened V by 3 bases and J by 3 bases, and 12 bases separated the two germline ends. This CDR3 is built from 15 residues. CDR1 MGHDK and CDR2 SYGVNS come from the germline V gene. CDR3: CASSETGAIGNTIYF. In nucleotides, the CDR3 is TGTGCCAGCAGTGAGACGGGGGCTATTGGAAACACCATATATTTT.

This sequence joins TRBV27 and TRBJ2-7, with 10 bases fitting TRBD1. With 9 bases clipped from V and 1 base from J, the junction kept 0 bases outside the gene matches. This CDR3 comprises 12 residues. Germline CDR1 reads MNHEY; CDR2 reads SMNVEV (reference sequence). This chain's CDR3 is CARGQGSYEQYF. In nucleotides, the CDR3 is TGTGCCAGGGGACAGGGGTCCTACGAGCAGTACTTC.

J is TRBJ1-3 and V is TRBV21-1. TRBV21-1 represents a pseudogene. The CDR3 spans 16 residues. Here the CDR3 DNA reads TGTGCCAGCAGCAAAGTTTCCCGGGGGAGAAGAAACACCATATATTTT. This sequence encodes CASSKVSRGRRNTIYF.

The V gene is TRBV29-1, the J gene TRBJ1-4; 7 nucleotides agree with TRBD1. CDR1 SQVTM and CDR2 ANQGSEA come from the germline V gene. The CDR3 contains 14 residues. With 6 bases clipped from V and 3 bases from J, the junction kept 7 bases outside the gene matches. The CDR3 DNA reads as TGCAGCGTCGCCGAGGGGGCTGCTAATGAAAAACTGTTTTTT. Translated, it gives CSVAEGAANEKLFF.

The chain carries TRBV6-6 and TRBJ2-2; no clear D. Per germline, CDR1 MNHNY and CDR2 SVGAGI (reference sequence). Trimming took off 3 bases at V and 7 bases at J, with 9 bases between the two ends. CDR3 length: 13 amino acids. The CDR3 reads CASSYPVNGELFF. The CDR3, as DNA: TGTGCCAGCAGTTATCCGGTGAACGGGGAGCTGTTTTTT.

This chain joins TRBV28 and TRBJ2-2; 10 nucleotides match TRBD1. Trimming cost V 3 bases and J 4 bases; bases outside gene matches: 5. Germline loops: CDR1 MDHEN, CDR2 SYDVKM. The CDR3 extends over 16 amino acids. In DNA, the CDR3 is TGTGCCAGCAGTTTTGGGAGGACAGGGGGCACCGGGGAGCTGTTTTTT. Its translation: CASSFGRTGGTGELFF.

The J gene is TRBJ2-2, the V gene TRBV10-1, with 9 bases fitting TRBD1. The CDR3 runs 14 residues. Germline V gene sequence: CDR1 WNHNN, CDR2 SYGVQD (reference sequence). The trim removed 6 bases at V and 6 bases at J, leaving 5 bases unmatched. The CDR3 bases are TGCGCCAGCAGGACAGGGGGAGACCCCGGGGAGCTGTTTTTT. This codes for CASRTGGDPGELFF.